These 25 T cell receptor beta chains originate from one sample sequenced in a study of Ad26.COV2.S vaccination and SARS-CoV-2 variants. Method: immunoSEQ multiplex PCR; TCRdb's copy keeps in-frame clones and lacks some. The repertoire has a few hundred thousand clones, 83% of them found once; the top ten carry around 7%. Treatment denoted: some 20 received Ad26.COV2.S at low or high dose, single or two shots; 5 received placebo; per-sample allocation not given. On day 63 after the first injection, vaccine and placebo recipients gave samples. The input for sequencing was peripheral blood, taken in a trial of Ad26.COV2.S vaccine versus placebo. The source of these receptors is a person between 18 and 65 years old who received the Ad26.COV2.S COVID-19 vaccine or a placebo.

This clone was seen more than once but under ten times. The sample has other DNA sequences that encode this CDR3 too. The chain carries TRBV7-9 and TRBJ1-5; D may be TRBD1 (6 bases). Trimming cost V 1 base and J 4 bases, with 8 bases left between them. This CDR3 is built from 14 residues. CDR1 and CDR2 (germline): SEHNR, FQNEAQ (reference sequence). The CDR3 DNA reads TGTGCCAGCAGCTTAGTAGGGGGTAATCAGCCCCAGCATTTT. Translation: CASSLVGGNQPQHF.

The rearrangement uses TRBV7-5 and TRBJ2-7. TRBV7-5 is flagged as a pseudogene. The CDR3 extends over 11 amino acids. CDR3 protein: CARSLVVFIGF. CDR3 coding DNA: TGTGCCAGAAGCTTGGTCGTCTTCATAGGGTTC.

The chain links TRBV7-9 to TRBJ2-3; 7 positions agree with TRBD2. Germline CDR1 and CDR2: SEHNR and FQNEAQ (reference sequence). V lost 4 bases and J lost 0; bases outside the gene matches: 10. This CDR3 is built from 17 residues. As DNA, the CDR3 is TGTGCCAGCAGCTCCCGACTAGCCGGGCATAGCACAGATACGCAGTATTTT. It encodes CASSSRLAGHSTDTQYF.

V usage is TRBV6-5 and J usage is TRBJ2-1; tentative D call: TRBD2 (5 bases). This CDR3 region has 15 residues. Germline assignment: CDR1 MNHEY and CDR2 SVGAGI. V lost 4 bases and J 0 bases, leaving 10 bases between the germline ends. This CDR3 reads CASSLGGFSYNEQFF. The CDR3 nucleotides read TGTGCCAGCAGTTTGGGCGGGTTCTCCTACAATGAGCAGTTCTTC.

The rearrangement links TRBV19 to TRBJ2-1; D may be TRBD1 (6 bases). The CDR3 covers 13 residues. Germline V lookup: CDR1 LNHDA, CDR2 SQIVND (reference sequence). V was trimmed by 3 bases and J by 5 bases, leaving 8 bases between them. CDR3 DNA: TGTGCCAGTAGTATTGGGGGCCACAATGAGCAGTTCTTC. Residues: CASSIGGHNEQFF.

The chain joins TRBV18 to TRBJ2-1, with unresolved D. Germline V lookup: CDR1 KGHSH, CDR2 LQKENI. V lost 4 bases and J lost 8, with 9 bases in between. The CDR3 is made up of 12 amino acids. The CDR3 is CASSLSSDEQFF. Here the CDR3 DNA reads TGTGCCAGCTCACTTTCGTCGGATGAGCAGTTCTTC.

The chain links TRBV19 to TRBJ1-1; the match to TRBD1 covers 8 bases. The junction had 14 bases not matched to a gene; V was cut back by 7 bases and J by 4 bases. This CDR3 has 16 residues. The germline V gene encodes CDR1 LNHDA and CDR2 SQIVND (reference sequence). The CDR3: CASKGEWTGLGTEAFF. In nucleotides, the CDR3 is TGTGCCAGTAAGGGGGAATGGACAGGGCTGGGCACTGAAGCTTTCTTT.

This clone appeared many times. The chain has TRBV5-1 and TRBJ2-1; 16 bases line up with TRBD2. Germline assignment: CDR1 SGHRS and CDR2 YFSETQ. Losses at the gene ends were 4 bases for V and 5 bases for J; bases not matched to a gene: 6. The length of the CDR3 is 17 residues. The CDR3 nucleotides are TGCGCCAGCAGCCCTGGGACTAGCGGGAGGGTCCACAATGAGCAGTTCTTC. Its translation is CASSPGTSGRVHNEQFF. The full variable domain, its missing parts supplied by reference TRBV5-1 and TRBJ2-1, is KAGVTQTPRYLIKTRGQQVTLSCSPISGHRSVSWYQQTPGQGLQFLFEYFSETQRNKGNFPGRFSGRQFSNSRSEMNVSTLELGDSALYLCASSPGTSGRVHNEQFFGPGTRLTVL.

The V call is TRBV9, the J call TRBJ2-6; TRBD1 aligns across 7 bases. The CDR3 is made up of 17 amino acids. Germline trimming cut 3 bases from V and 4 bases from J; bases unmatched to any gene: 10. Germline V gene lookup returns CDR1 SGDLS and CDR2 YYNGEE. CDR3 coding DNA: TGTGCCAGCAGCGCTCGACAGGGTGAGAGAGGGGCCAACGTCCTGACTTTC. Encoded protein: CASSARQGERGANVLTF.

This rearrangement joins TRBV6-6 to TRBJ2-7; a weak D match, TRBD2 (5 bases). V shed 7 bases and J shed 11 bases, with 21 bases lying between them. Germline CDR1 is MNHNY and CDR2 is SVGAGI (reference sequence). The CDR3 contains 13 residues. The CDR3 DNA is TGTGCCAGCAAGTTCTCCGATACTAGTGTAGAGTACTTC. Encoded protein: CASKFSDTSVEYF.

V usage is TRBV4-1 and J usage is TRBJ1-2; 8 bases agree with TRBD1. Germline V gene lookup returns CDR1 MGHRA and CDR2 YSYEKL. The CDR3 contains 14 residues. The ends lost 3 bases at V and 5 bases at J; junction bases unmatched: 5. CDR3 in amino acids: CASSHPGGRYGYTF. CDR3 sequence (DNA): TGCGCCAGCAGCCATCCAGGGGGCAGGTATGGCTACACCTTC.

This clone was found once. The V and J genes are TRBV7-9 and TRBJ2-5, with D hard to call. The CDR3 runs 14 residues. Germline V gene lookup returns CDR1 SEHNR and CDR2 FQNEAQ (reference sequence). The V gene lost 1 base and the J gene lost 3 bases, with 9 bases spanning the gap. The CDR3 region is CASSLGLIKETQYF. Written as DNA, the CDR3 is TGTGCCAGCAGCTTAGGACTCATAAAAGAGACCCAGTACTTC.

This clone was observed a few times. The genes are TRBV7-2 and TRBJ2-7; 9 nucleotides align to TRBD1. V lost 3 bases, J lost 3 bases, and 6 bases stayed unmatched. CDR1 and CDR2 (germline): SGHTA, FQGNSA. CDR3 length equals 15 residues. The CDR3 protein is CASSFQQGALYEQYF. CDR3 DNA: TGTGCCAGCAGCTTCCAACAGGGGGCCCTCTACGAGCAGTACTTC. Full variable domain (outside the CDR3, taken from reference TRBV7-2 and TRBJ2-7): GAGVSQSPSNKVTEKGKDVELRCDPISGHTALYWYRQSLGQGLEFLIYFQGNSAPDKSGLPSDRFSAERTGGSVSTLTIQRTQQEDSAVYLCASSFQQGALYEQYFGPGTRLTVT.

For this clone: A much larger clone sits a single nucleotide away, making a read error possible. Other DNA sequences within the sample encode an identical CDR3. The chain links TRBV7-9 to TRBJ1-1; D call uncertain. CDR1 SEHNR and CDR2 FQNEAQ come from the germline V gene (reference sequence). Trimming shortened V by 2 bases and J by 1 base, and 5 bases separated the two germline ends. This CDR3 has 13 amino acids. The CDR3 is CASSLQENTEAFF. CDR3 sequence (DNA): TGTGCCAGCAGCTTACAAGAGAACACTGAAGCTTTCTTT.

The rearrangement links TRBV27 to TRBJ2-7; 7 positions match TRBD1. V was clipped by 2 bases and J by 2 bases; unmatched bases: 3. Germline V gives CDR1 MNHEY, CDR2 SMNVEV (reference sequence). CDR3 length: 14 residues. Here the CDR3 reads CASSLEGATYEQYF. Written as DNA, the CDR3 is TGTGCCAGCAGTTTAGAGGGGGCAACCTACGAGCAGTACTTC.

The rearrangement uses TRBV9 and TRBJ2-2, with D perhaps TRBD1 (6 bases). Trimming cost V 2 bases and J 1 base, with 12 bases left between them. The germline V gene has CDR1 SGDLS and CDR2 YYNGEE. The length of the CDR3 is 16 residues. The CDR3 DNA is TGTGCCAGCAGCGTCCTGGACAGCGTGAACACCGGGGAGCTGTTTTTT. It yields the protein CASSVLDSVNTGELFF.

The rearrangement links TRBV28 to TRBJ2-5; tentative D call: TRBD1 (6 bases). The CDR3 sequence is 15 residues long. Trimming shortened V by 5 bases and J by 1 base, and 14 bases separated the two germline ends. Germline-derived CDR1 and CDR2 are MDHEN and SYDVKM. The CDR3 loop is CASSPFGQSQETQYF. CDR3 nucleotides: TGTGCCAGCAGTCCATTCGGACAGTCCCAAGAGACCCAGTACTTC.

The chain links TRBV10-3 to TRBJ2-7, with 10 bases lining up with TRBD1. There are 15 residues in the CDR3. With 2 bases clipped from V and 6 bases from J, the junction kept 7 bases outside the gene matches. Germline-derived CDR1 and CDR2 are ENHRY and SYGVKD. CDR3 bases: TGTGCCATCAGTGAGCCCGGGACAGGGGACAGCGAGCAGTACTTC. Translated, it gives CAISEPGTGDSEQYF.

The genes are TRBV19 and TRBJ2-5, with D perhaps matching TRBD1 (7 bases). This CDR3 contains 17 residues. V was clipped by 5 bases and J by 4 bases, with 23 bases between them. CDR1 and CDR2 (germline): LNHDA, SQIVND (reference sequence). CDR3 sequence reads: CASSSPKEGAHGETQYF. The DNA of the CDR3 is TGTGCCAGTAGTTCCCCTAAGGAGGGGGCGCACGGAGAGACCCAGTACTTC.

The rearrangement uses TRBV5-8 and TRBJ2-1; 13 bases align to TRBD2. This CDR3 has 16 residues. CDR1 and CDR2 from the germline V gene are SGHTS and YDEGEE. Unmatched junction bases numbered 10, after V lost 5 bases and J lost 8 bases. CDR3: CASRLRLAGGFYEQFF. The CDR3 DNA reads TGTGCCAGCAGGCTTCGACTAGCGGGGGGTTTTTATGAGCAGTTCTTC.

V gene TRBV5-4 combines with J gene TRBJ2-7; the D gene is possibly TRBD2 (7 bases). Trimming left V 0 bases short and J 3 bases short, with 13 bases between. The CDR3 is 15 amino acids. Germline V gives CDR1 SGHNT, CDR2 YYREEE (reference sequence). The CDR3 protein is CASSLAGGISYEQYF. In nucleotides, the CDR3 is TGTGCCAGCAGCTTGGCGGGGGGCATTAGCTACGAGCAGTACTTC. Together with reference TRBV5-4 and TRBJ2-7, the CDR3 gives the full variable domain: ETGVTQSPTHLIKTRGQQVTLRCSSQSGHNTVSWYQQALGQGPQFIFQYYREEENGRGNFPPRFSGLQFPNYSSELNVNALELDDSALYLCASSLAGGISYEQYFGPGTRLTVT.

This CDR3 reads CATSDAGLGGETQYF. CDR3 nucleotides: TGTGCCACCAGTGATGCCGGCCTCGGGGGGGAGACCCAGTACTTC. The chain employs TRBV24-1 and TRBJ2-5, with TRBD2 matching 7 bases. Germline values: CDR1 KGHDR, CDR2 SFDVKD. The trim removed 3 bases at V and 5 bases at J, leaving 8 bases unmatched. This CDR3 spans 15 amino acids.

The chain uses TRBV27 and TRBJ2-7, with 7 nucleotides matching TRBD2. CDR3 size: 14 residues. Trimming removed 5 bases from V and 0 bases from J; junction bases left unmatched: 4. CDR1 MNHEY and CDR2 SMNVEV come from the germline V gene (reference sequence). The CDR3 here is CASSTAGTSYEQYF. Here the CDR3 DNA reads TGTGCCAGCAGTACAGCGGGGACCTCCTACGAGCAGTACTTC.

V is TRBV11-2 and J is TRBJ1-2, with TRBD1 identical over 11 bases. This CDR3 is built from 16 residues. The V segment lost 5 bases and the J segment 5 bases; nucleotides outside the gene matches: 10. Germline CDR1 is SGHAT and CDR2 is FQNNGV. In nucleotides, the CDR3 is TGTGCCAGCAGCCCATTCCGGGACAGGGGGGGGTATGGCTACACCTTC. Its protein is CASSPFRDRGGYGYTF.

For the CDR3, the DNA is TGCAGCGTTGAAGATTGGGGGACAGGGCTAAAAGAGACCCAGTACTTC. Translating gives CSVEDWGTGLKETQYF. The V and J genes are TRBV29-1 and TRBJ2-5; 9 nucleotides match TRBD1. Looked up from germline, CDR1 is SQVTM and CDR2 is ANQGSEA. The CDR3 length is 16 residues. With 0 bases clipped from V and 3 bases from J, the junction kept 8 bases outside the gene matches.